The sequence of this T cell receptor beta chain was determined in a study of tissue T cells after allogeneic stem cell transplantation. Notes on the study in general: Only a limited share of tissue TCRs appeared in blood or spleen. The patient cohort was small and clinically heterogeneous, with limited sampling depth. Few T cell clones were shared across patients, but motif clusters showed tissue-specific shared signatures.

Per germline, CDR1 KGHPV and CDR2 FQNQEV (reference sequence). The CDR3 sequence is 15 residues long. The V and J ends lost 0 bases and 0 bases respectively, with 5 bases between them. Comment on this clone: The antigen is unknown. Here the gene names and germline are mouse. The read ends 1 residue before the CDR3 terminus; that terminus is restored from the germline J gene.

Time point indicated: mouse harvest day 7 after allogeneic transplant. Mouse grafts combined 10^7 T-cell-depleted bone marrow cells with 10^6 splenic CD5+ T cells. The data were produced by immunoSEQ multiplex PCR, yet TCRdb's version contains in-frame clones alone and is incomplete. The table records about 8,300 clones, approximately 50% of them present only once. V is TRBV26 and J is TRBJ2-2, with unresolved D. Material: gut tissue. This sequence was found in a female BALB/c mouse given C57BL/6 T cells with graft-versus-host disease after an allogeneic hematopoietic cell transplant. The CDR3 bases that were read are TGTGCCAGCAGTCTGTCGGGGACAAACACCGGGCAGCTCTAC. As protein: CASSLSGTNTGQLY. The CDR3 in its entirety is CASSLSGTNTGQLYF.